These 31 T cell receptor beta chains originate from one sample sequenced in a study of regulatory dendritic cells for organ transplantation. Libraries were prepared by immunoSEQ multiplex PCR; TCRdb keeps only in-frame clonotypes and omits some of them. Of 25,000 to 30,000 clones in the sample, roughly 79% were seen once. Sequencing was done on a sample of memory CD4+ T cells from blood. Subset defined: CD45RO+ memory T cells. These receptors were obtained from a human donor in good health.

The rearrangement links TRBV4-3 to TRBJ2-1, with 12 positions matching TRBD2. The germline CDR1 and CDR2 sequences are LGHNA and YSLEER. The V and J ends lost 0 bases and 7 bases, in that order; junction bases with no gene match: 7. The CDR3 contains 17 residues. The CDR3 loop is CASSQDRLAGARNEQFF. The CDR3 DNA follows: TGCGCCAGCAGCCAAGACCGACTAGCGGGAGCAAGGAATGAGCAGTTCTTC.

V usage is TRBV28 and J usage is TRBJ1-5, with D possibly matching TRBD1 (6 bases). The CDR3 consists of 15 residues. The V gene lost 3 bases and the J gene lost 4 bases, with 13 bases spanning the gap. The germline gives CDR1 MDHEN, CDR2 SYDVKM. DNA of the CDR3: TGTGCCAGCAGTTTTTTCGACAGGCAAAATCAGCCCCAGCATTTT. It yields the protein CASSFFDRQNQPQHF.

The rearrangement joins TRBV18 to TRBJ2-7; no definite D call. CDR1 KGHSH and CDR2 LQKENI come from the germline V gene. Trimming pared 3 bases from V and 3 bases from J, leaving 12 bases between. This CDR3 is built from 14 residues. This chain's CDR3 is CASSPGTAYYEQYF. The CDR3 DNA sequence: TGTGCCAGCTCACCGGGAACCGCCTACTACGAGCAGTACTTC.

This CDR3 reads CASRRDYNSPLHF. Written as DNA, the CDR3 is TGTGCCAGCAGACGGGATTATAATTCACCCCTCCACTTT. The chain joins TRBV27 to TRBJ1-6; D gene uncertain. This CDR3 spans 13 amino acids. The germline gives CDR1 MNHEY, CDR2 SMNVEV (reference sequence). Trimming removed 6 bases from V and 4 bases from J, with 7 bases in between.

V is TRBV6-1 and J is TRBJ2-1; D is tentatively TRBD1 or TRBD2 (5 bases each). CDR1 and CDR2 from the germline V gene are MNHNS and SASEGT. Trimming left V 8 bases short and J 0 bases short, with 11 bases between. This CDR3 has 14 amino acids. CDR3 sequence: CASGAGSSYNEQFF. DNA of the CDR3: TGTGCCAGCGGAGCAGGGAGCTCCTACAATGAGCAGTTCTTC.

V is TRBV5-1 and J is TRBJ1-1; D gene uncertain. V lost 4 bases, J lost 5 bases, and 12 bases lay in between. Germline CDR1 SGHRS, CDR2 YFSETQ. This CDR3 contains 13 residues. As DNA, the CDR3 is TGCGCCAGCAGCGATGGAGGCGGAACTGAAGCTTTCTTT. Its protein is CASSDGGGTEAFF.

This chain uses TRBV6-1 with TRBJ1-5; D gene ambiguous. This CDR3 spans 13 amino acids. Trimming pared 11 bases from V and 2 bases from J, leaving 13 bases between. The germline CDR1 and CDR2 sequences are MNHNS and SASEGT. CDR3 sequence: CALAGYGNQPQHF. In nucleotides, the CDR3 is TGTGCCTTAGCGGGGTATGGCAATCAGCCCCAGCATTTT.

This clone has just a few counts. The chain couples TRBV6-5 to TRBJ1-2; tentatively, D is TRBD1 (6 bases). Between the trimmed V and J ends, which lost 2 bases and 4 bases, there was a span of 11 bases. The CDR3 has 14 residues. Germline CDR1 and CDR2: MNHEY and SVGAGI. In DNA form, the CDR3 reads TGTGCCAGCAGTTACAACAGGGTCGGCTATGGCTACACCTTC. Translating gives CASSYNRVGYGYTF.

The V call is TRBV28, the J call TRBJ2-1; 7 nucleotides align to TRBD1. Germline V CDR1 and CDR2: MDHEN, SYDVKM. Unmatched junction bases numbered 5, after V lost 6 bases and J lost 0 bases. This CDR3 comprises 15 residues. This CDR3 is CASSSWDSSYNEQFF. The CDR3 DNA sequence: TGTGCCAGCAGCTCCTGGGACAGCTCCTACAATGAGCAGTTCTTC.

This clone showed up just a few times. The V gene is TRBV14, the J gene TRBJ2-5, with D hard to call. Deletions cut 1 base from V and 1 base from J, with 10 bases between. CDR1 and CDR2 from the germline V gene are SGHDN and FVKESK. The length of the CDR3 is 15 residues. This CDR3 is CASSQVPQPQETQYF. DNA of the CDR3: TGTGCCAGCAGCCAAGTCCCACAGCCCCAAGAGACCCAGTACTTC.

This clone was observed a single time. The chain carries TRBV2 and TRBJ2-5; D is uncertain. V lost 6 bases and J lost 0, with 2 bases in between. The germline V gene has CDR1 SNHLY and CDR2 FYNNEI. The CDR3 consists of 11 residues. DNA of the CDR3: TGTGCCAGCAGCTACCAAGAGACCCAGTACTTC. This sequence encodes CASSYQETQYF.

The chain uses TRBV7-3 and TRBJ2-3; the match to TRBD2 covers 8 bases. Germline V gene data show CDR1 as SGHTA and CDR2 as FQGTGA. Unmatched junction bases numbered 4, after V lost 5 bases and J lost 0 bases. The CDR3 runs to 15 residues. The CDR3 reads CASSGSGASTDTQYF. The DNA of the CDR3 is TGTGCCAGCAGCGGTAGCGGGGCCAGCACAGATACGCAGTATTTT.

In this sample, this clone turned up a few times. This chain joins TRBV28 and TRBJ1-6, with D perhaps TRBD1 (6 bases). The germline CDR1 and CDR2 sequences are MDHEN and SYDVKM. Deletions cut 5 bases from V and 5 bases from J, with 10 bases between. CDR3 length equals 14 residues. In nucleotides, the CDR3 is TGTGCCAGCAGTACCGGACAGAATAATTCACCCCTCCACTTT. The encoded protein is CASSTGQNNSPLHF.

This clone appeared a few times. The chain links TRBV7-2 to TRBJ2-1, with 16 bases matching TRBD2. This CDR3 has 17 residues. V lost 0 bases and J lost 10; bases outside the gene matches: 6. Looked up from germline, CDR1 is SGHTA and CDR2 is FQGNSA. The CDR3 loop is CASSLAGTSGRAGEQFF. In DNA, the CDR3 is TGTGCCAGCAGCTTAGCAGGGACTAGCGGGAGGGCTGGGGAGCAGTTCTTC.

This rearrangement joins TRBV28 to TRBJ1-4, with 11 nucleotides matching TRBD1. V gave up 6 bases and J gave up 8 bases; unmatched junction bases: 8. The CDR3 spans 15 residues. Germline loops: CDR1 MDHEN, CDR2 SYDVKM. The CDR3 DNA sequence: TGTGCCAGCAGACCTTGGACAGGGGGCGAGGAAAAACTGTTTTTT. Translation gives CASRPWTGGEEKLFF.

A few counts support this clone. The chain joins TRBV5-1 to TRBJ1-1; D uncertain. This CDR3 is built from 15 residues. Trimming left V 0 bases short and J 0 bases short, with 9 bases between. Germline V gene data show CDR1 as SGHRS and CDR2 as YFSETQ. In DNA form, the CDR3 reads TGCGCCAGCAGCTTGGAGCCTACCATGAACACTGAAGCTTTCTTT. Amino acid sequence: CASSLEPTMNTEAFF. The full variable domain, in which reference TRBV5-1 and TRBJ1-1 provide the parts outside the CDR3, is KAGVTQTPRYLIKTRGQQVTLSCSPISGHRSVSWYQQTPGQGLQFLFEYFSETQRNKGNFPGRFSGRQFSNSRSEMNVSTLELGDSALYLCASSLEPTMNTEAFFGQGTRLTVV.

The chain recombines TRBV7-3 with TRBJ2-2; TRBD2 aligns across 7 bases. The CDR3 consists of 17 residues. V lost 5 bases, J lost 5 bases, and 14 bases stayed unmatched. Germline V CDR1 and CDR2: SGHTA, FQGTGA. The CDR3 region is CASSPPGRGGGTGELFF. CDR3 nucleotides: TGTGCCAGCAGCCCCCCGGGACGCGGGGGAGGGACCGGGGAGCTGTTTTTT.

CDR3 region: CSVVHSIAKNIQYF. CDR3 sequence (DNA): TGCAGCGTTGTTCATAGCATAGCCAAAAACATTCAGTACTTC. The rearrangement links TRBV29-1 to TRBJ2-4; D unresolved. The V and J ends lost 4 bases and 0 bases respectively, with 10 bases between them. There are 14 residues in the CDR3. Germline V gene sequence: CDR1 SQVTM, CDR2 ANQGSEA.

The chain employs TRBV7-2 and TRBJ2-4, with D unresolved. Trimming stripped 0 bases from V and 0 bases from J, with 9 bases between. The CDR3 spans 16 residues. CDR1 is SGHTA and CDR2 is FQGNSA in the germline V gene. The CDR3 loop is CASSLAVQVAKNIQYF. CDR3 DNA: TGTGCCAGCAGCTTAGCGGTCCAGGTAGCCAAAAACATTCAGTACTTC.

This clone was detected a few times. The chain has TRBV29-1 and TRBJ1-2; a weak D match, TRBD1 (6 bases). Deletions cut 0 bases from V and 5 bases from J, with 13 bases between. The CDR3 sequence is 14 residues long. Germline values: CDR1 SQVTM, CDR2 ANQGSEA. This CDR3 reads CSVEDLRGGYGYTF. CDR3 DNA sequence: TGCAGCGTTGAAGATTTAAGAGGGGGATATGGCTACACCTTC.

The chain has TRBV5-3 and TRBJ1-4, with 7 bases lining up with TRBD1. TRBV5-3 is flagged as an ORF with uncertain function. The CDR3 runs to 15 residues. Losses at the gene ends were 4 bases for V and 0 bases for J; bases not matched to a gene: 3. In DNA form, the CDR3 reads TGTGCCAGAAGCGCAACAGGGGCAACTAATGAAAAACTGTTTTTT. Its protein product is CARSATGATNEKLFF.

This clone was seen only once. This chain connects TRBV27 to TRBJ2-5; D possibly corresponds to TRBD2 (5 bases). Germline assignment: CDR1 MNHEY and CDR2 SMNVEV (reference sequence). Trimming took off 6 bases at V and 0 bases at J, with 8 bases between the two ends. CDR3 length: 13 amino acids. The chain's CDR3 is CASSRGYQETQYF. The CDR3 bases are TGTGCCAGCAGCAGAGGGTACCAAGAGACCCAGTACTTC.

The chain couples TRBV7-2 to TRBJ1-1; D is possibly TRBD1 (6 bases). Germline CDR1 SGHTA, CDR2 FQGNSA. This CDR3 has 14 amino acids. The V end was cut by 7 bases, the J end by 0 bases, with 12 bases between. The CDR3 loop reads CASIPGVMNTEAFF. CDR3 nucleotide sequence: TGTGCCAGCATCCCAGGGGTCATGAACACTGAAGCTTTCTTT.

The chain recombines TRBV7-9 with TRBJ2-3, with 8 bases that match TRBD2. There are 17 residues in the CDR3. Germline V CDR1 and CDR2: SEHNR, FQNEAQ (reference sequence). V shed 3 bases, J shed 1 base, and the junction held 9 bases outside the gene matches. CDR3 sequence reads: CASSFHALAGRTDTQYF. The CDR3, as DNA: TGTGCCAGCAGCTTTCATGCCCTAGCGGGCCGCACAGATACGCAGTATTTT.

This chain connects TRBV18 to TRBJ2-2; D gene ambiguous. Germline V gene data show CDR1 as KGHSH and CDR2 as LQKENI. Trimming stripped 5 bases from V and 1 base from J, with 8 bases between. The CDR3 extends over 14 amino acids. CDR3 coding DNA: TGTGCCAGCTCAGACCAGGTGAACACCGGGGAGCTGTTTTTT. It specifies CASSDQVNTGELFF. Full variable domain (remainder filled in from reference TRBV18 and TRBJ2-2): NAGVMQNPRHLVRRRGQEARLRCSPMKGHSHVYWYRQLPEEGLKFMVYLQKENIIDESGMPKERFSAEFPKEGPSILRIQQVVRGDSAAYFCASSDQVNTGELFFGEGSRLTVL.

The chain links TRBV6-5 to TRBJ2-7, with 11 bases lining up with TRBD2. The germline V gene has CDR1 MNHEY and CDR2 SVGAGI. The CDR3 consists of 15 residues. The V and J ends lost 2 bases and 0 bases, in that order; junction bases with no gene match: 0. For the CDR3, the DNA is TGTGCCAGCAGTTACACTAGCGGGAGCTCCTACGAGCAGTACTTC. Amino acids: CASSYTSGSSYEQYF.

The rearrangement uses TRBV20-1 and TRBJ1-1; the D gene is possibly TRBD1 (6 bases). CDR1 and CDR2 (germline): DFQATT, SNEGSKA (reference sequence). The CDR3 is 11 residues long. The V end was cut by 5 bases, the J end by 11 bases, with 15 bases between. In DNA form, the CDR3 reads TGCAGTGCTTACAGGGTCCCCTATGCTTTCTTT. Protein sequence: CSAYRVPYAFF.

The rearrangement uses TRBV11-1 and TRBJ1-2; the D gene is possibly TRBD1 (5 bases). Per the germline V gene, CDR1 is SGHAT and CDR2 is FQDESV (reference sequence). The CDR3 has 12 residues. V was pared by 5 bases and J by 5 bases, with 9 bases between. The CDR3 DNA follows: TGTGCCAGCAGCGCGGGGCGGTATGGCTACACCTTC. Protein: CASSAGRYGYTF.

The chain combines TRBV6-1 with TRBJ1-1, with TRBD1 as a possible D gene (6 bases). V lost 4 bases, J lost 5 bases, and 11 bases lay in between. Germline CDR1 reads MNHNS; CDR2 reads SASEGT. The CDR3 runs to 13 residues. CDR3 protein: CASSVNRETEAFF. In DNA, the CDR3 is TGTGCCAGCAGTGTCAACAGGGAAACTGAAGCTTTCTTT.

The table lists this clone with a few counts. The V call is TRBV7-3, the J call TRBJ2-7; D is undetermined. Trimming stripped 5 bases from V and 0 bases from J, with 14 bases between. The CDR3 length is 15 residues. CDR1 is SGHTA and CDR2 is FQGTGA in the germline V gene. The CDR3: CASSPLPGSSYEQYF. In nucleotides, the CDR3 is TGTGCCAGCAGCCCCCTTCCAGGCAGCTCCTACGAGCAGTACTTC.

The V call is TRBV9, the J call TRBJ2-3; D is undetermined. The germline V gene encodes CDR1 SGDLS and CDR2 YYNGEE. This CDR3 contains 12 residues. V lost 3 bases and J 6 bases, leaving 8 bases between the germline ends. CDR3 sequence: CASSEASDTQYF. Here the CDR3 DNA reads TGTGCCAGCAGCGAGGCCTCCGATACGCAGTATTTT.